This T cell receptor beta chain was sequenced for a study of early T cells in non-severe SARS-CoV-2 infection. Study-level information: Sequencing used unsorted whole-blood bulk RNA, so chains lack pairing. Whole-study findings and limits: Reliance on VDJdb matching favored anti-spike CD8 responses; private and CD4 specificities were missed.

Ten or more counts support this clonotype. No antigen is known for it. The CDR3 consists of 15 residues. Germline assignment: CDR1 MDHEN and CDR2 SYDVKM. J lost 0 bases, V lost 3 bases, and 5 bases had no gene match. Individual cDNA molecules were tagged with unique molecular identifiers, the study reported. TCRdb recomputed calls from the 5' RACE reads with MiXCR, one row per CDR3 protein. In the table there are around 40,000 distinct CDR3 sequences, 5% to 6.5% of which are singletons. The receptor was derived from an adult who was a healthcare worker with PCR-confirmed SARS-CoV-2 infection or an uninfected control (not recorded which). Sequencing used whole blood. This sequence joins TRBV28 and TRBJ2-7; 7 nucleotides agree with TRBD1. This CDR3 is CASSFFDRDSYEQYF. DNA for the CDR3: TGTGCCAGCAGTTTCTTTGACAGGGACTCCTACGAGCAGTACTTC.